This T cell receptor beta chain derives from a study of shared clonotypes between healthy human individuals. CDR1 and CDR2 from the germline V gene are SEHNR and FQNEAQ (reference sequence). This CDR3 contains 15 residues. V was shortened by 3 bases and J by 0 bases, with 12 bases between the two germline ends. Assay used: immunoSEQ multiplex PCR; TCRdb lists only in-frame clones, some missing. The table has a few million clones, 85% to 95% seen once. This clone was seen once. Its antigen is not known. The study, taken as a whole, reports: The study's rarefaction showed incomplete sorted-subset sequencing despite large depth.

The rearrangement joins TRBV7-9 to TRBJ2-7; D is perhaps TRBD2 (6 bases). Specimen: naive CD4+ T cells sorted from blood. Subset meaning: CD45RA+ positively selected. This clonotype originated in a man between 18 and 35 years old in good health. The CDR3 loop reads CASSLVDGSSYEQYF. CDR3 DNA sequence: TGTGCCAGCAGCTTGGTGGACGGGAGCTCCTACGAGCAGTACTTC.